The 25 T cell receptor beta chains below were found in one sample sequenced in a study of T cell repertoires in cytomegalovirus infection. Their specific antigens are unknown. TCRdb reprocessed the reads with MiXCR, giving one entry per CDR3 protein. The sample carries about 770,000 distinct CDR3 sequences, roughly 29% recorded once. The starting material was cultured CD8+ T cells from PBMCs, obtained from culture after CMV antigen stimulation. The receptors stem from a human donor in good health (CMV status not recorded). Some clones in this sample may be carry-over from other donors' samples.

The chain couples TRBV6-1 to TRBJ1-1; D not resolved. The CDR3 has 13 amino acids. Germline CDR1 MNHNS, CDR2 SASEGT. Deletions cut 6 bases from V and 3 bases from J, with 11 bases between. CDR3 protein: CASRITQYTEAFF. CDR3 DNA: TGTGCCAGCAGGATAACCCAATACACTGAAGCTTTCTTT.

This clonotype occurred once. The rearrangement uses TRBV5-6 and TRBJ1-5; tentative D call: TRBD1 (6 bases). Between the trimmed V and J ends, which lost 1 base and 8 bases, there was a span of 10 bases. Germline V gene data show CDR1 as SGHDT and CDR2 as YYEEEE. CDR3 length equals 13 residues. For the CDR3, the DNA is TGTGCCAGCAGCTTGTGGGGGCGAGAGCCCCAGCATTTT. Its protein is CASSLWGREPQHF.

This rearrangement joins TRBV9 to TRBJ1-2, with D unclear. Germline V gene sequence: CDR1 SGDLS, CDR2 YYNGEE. Trimming pared 3 bases from V and 4 bases from J, leaving 4 bases between. CDR3 length: 11 residues. The DNA of the CDR3 is TGTGCCAGCAGCGCCATCTATGGCTACACCTTC. It translates to CASSAIYGYTF.

There are a few counts of this clonotype. V and J are TRBV19 and TRBJ2-1; maybe TRBD1 (7 bases). The CDR3 contains 12 residues. Germline CDR1 LNHDA, CDR2 SQIVND (reference sequence). Trimming removed 11 bases at V and 2 bases at J, with 10 bases between. In DNA, the CDR3 is TGTGCCGCGGGACAGCCCTACAATGAGCAGTTCTTC. This sequence encodes CAAGQPYNEQFF.

The chain has TRBV2 and TRBJ2-7, with D tentatively TRBD1 or TRBD2 (5 bases each). The CDR3 runs 11 residues. CDR1 is SNHLY and CDR2 is FYNNEI in the germline V gene. Trimming removed 4 bases from V and 10 bases from J, with 11 bases in between. The CDR3 nucleotides are TGTGCCAGCAGTGTAGATTGGGACCAGTACTTC. Translation: CASSVDWDQYF.

The V call is TRBV2, the J call TRBJ2-1; D gene ambiguous. V lost 1 base and J lost 9, with 4 bases in between. Germline values: CDR1 SNHLY, CDR2 FYNNEI. The CDR3 extends over 11 amino acids. The CDR3 here is CASSEGFEQFF. The CDR3 DNA is TGTGCCAGCAGTGAAGGGTTTGAGCAGTTCTTC.

The chain employs TRBV2 and TRBJ1-2; the match to TRBD1 covers 7 bases. Germline V gene sequence: CDR1 SNHLY, CDR2 FYNNEI. CDR3 length: 12 amino acids. V lost 6 bases and J lost 7; bases outside the gene matches: 5. This CDR3 reads CASRDRDPGYTF. In DNA, the CDR3 is TGTGCCAGCAGAGACAGGGATCCTGGCTACACCTTC.

This clonotype came up a few times. V and J are TRBV4-3 and TRBJ2-2; 9 bases are shared with TRBD1. Germline assignment: CDR1 LGHNA and CDR2 YSLEER. The trim removed 4 bases at V and 6 bases at J, leaving 6 bases unmatched. The length of the CDR3 is 15 residues. This CDR3 is CASSLGQGAAGELFF. Here the CDR3 DNA reads TGCGCCAGCAGCCTGGGACAGGGTGCTGCCGGGGAGCTGTTTTTT.

The V gene is TRBV11-2, the J gene TRBJ2-1, with D possibly matching TRBD1 (5 bases). The CDR3 consists of 18 residues. Between the trimmed V and J ends, which lost 5 bases and 4 bases, there was a span of 24 bases. Germline V gives CDR1 SGHAT, CDR2 FQNNGV. The CDR3 DNA reads TGTGCCAGCAGCATAACTCCACTCCCGGACACCACTTACAATGAGCAGTTCTTC. As protein: CASSITPLPDTTYNEQFF.

J is TRBJ2-5 and V is TRBV24-1; D could derive from TRBD1 or TRBD2 (6 bases each). Germline assignment: CDR1 KGHDR and CDR2 SFDVKD. Trimming pared 4 bases from V and 7 bases from J, leaving 21 bases between. CDR3 length: 16 residues. The DNA of the CDR3 is TGTGCCACCAGTGAACCGGGACTGGGGGCTCTAGGGACCCAGTACTTC. Translated, it gives CATSEPGLGALGTQYF.

A few counts support this clonotype. The chain is built from TRBV10-3 and TRBJ2-1; D is undetermined. V gave up 2 bases and J gave up 5 bases, with 7 bases separating them. The CDR3 has 13 residues. The V gene's germline CDR1 is ENHRY and CDR2 SYGVKD. The DNA for the CDR3 is TGTGCCATCAGTGAGCGGGCCGACAATGAGCAGTTCTTC. It codes for CAISERADNEQFF.

The chain employs TRBV6-8 and TRBJ1-4; no reliable D call. CDR3 size: 14 residues. Germline lookup yields CDR1 MNHGY and CDR2 SAAAGT. The V gene lost 2 bases and the J gene lost 7 bases, with 11 bases spanning the gap. The DNA for the CDR3 is TGTGCCAGCAGTTACCCACCTCCCGGTGAAAAACTGTTTTTT. Protein sequence: CASSYPPPGEKLFF.

This clonotype has more than one count but fewer than ten. J is TRBJ2-1 and V is TRBV27, with no clear D. There are 12 residues in the CDR3. The germline CDR1 and CDR2 sequences are MNHEY and SMNVEV (reference sequence). V shed 5 bases and J shed 3 bases, with 5 bases lying between them. CDR3 DNA sequence: TGTGCCAGCAGTGAGGACTACAATGAGCAGTTCTTC. Its translation is CASSEDYNEQFF.

The V and J genes are TRBV12-3 or TRBV12-4 and TRBJ1-4, with D unresolved. The CDR3 runs 15 residues. Trimming pared 6 bases from V and 7 bases from J, leaving 18 bases between. CDR3 residues: CASRSFTGLFEKLFF. CDR3 coding DNA: TGTGCCAGCAGGTCCTTTACCGGGCTTTTTGAAAAACTGTTTTTT.

The J gene is TRBJ1-6, the V gene TRBV13; no clear D gene. CDR3 length: 16 amino acids. The germline V gene has CDR1 PRHDT and CDR2 FYEKMQ (reference sequence). The V and J ends lost 7 bases and 0 bases respectively, with 13 bases between them. The CDR3 DNA follows: TGTGCCAGCACCCTAGTGAGGAGCTCCTATAATTCACCCCTCCACTTT. Translated, it gives CASTLVRSSYNSPLHF.

The table lists this clonotype with a few counts. V is TRBV5-1 and J is TRBJ2-5; a weak D match, TRBD2 (7 bases). Germline values: CDR1 SGHRS, CDR2 YFSETQ. V was cut by 5 bases and J by 1 base, with 24 bases left in between. The CDR3 length is 18 residues. This CDR3 reads CASSQWGEKRGAQETQYF. CDR3 DNA: TGCGCCAGCAGTCAATGGGGCGAGAAACGGGGGGCCCAAGAGACCCAGTACTTC.

The chain couples TRBV6-6 to TRBJ2-3; a weak D match, TRBD1 (5 bases). Germline loops: CDR1 MNHNY, CDR2 SVGAGI (reference sequence). Trimming cost V 3 bases and J 2 bases, with 9 bases left between them. This CDR3 is 14 amino acids long. The CDR3: CASSYSTDTDTQYF. In DNA form, the CDR3 reads TGTGCCAGCAGTTATTCGACAGACACAGATACGCAGTATTTT.

Ten or more counts support this clonotype. The chain recombines TRBV6-1 with TRBJ1-5, with a possible D match to TRBD1 (6 bases). The CDR3 length is 12 residues. V dropped 10 bases and J dropped 12 bases, with 19 bases sitting between them. Germline V gene data show CDR1 as MNHNS and CDR2 as SASEGT. CDR3 sequence: CATSTGKGRQHF. The CDR3 DNA is TGTGCCACCTCCACAGGGAAGGGCCGCCAGCATTTT.

The chain recombines TRBV4-3 with TRBJ2-3; D is perhaps TRBD1 (8 bases). The germline gives CDR1 LGHNA, CDR2 YSLEER. Trimming cost V 0 bases and J 3 bases, with 19 bases left between them. There are 18 residues in the CDR3. The CDR3 loop reads CASSQDQSGTGTTDTQYF. CDR3 DNA: TGCGCCAGCAGCCAAGATCAAAGCGGGACAGGAACTACAGATACGCAGTATTTT.

This clonotype was recorded a few times. V usage is TRBV25-1 and J usage is TRBJ1-2; D ambiguous. Per the germline V gene, CDR1 is MGHDK and CDR2 is SYGVNS. The CDR3 length is 14 residues. V lost 2 bases and J lost 6, with 13 bases in between. CDR3 amino acids: CASSEGSNGHGYTF. CDR3 sequence (DNA): TGTGCCAGCAGTGAAGGATCAAATGGCCATGGCTACACCTTC.

This clonotype has at least ten counts. This chain joins TRBV7-8 and TRBJ2-7; 13 nucleotides match TRBD2. CDR1 and CDR2 from the germline V gene are SGHVS and FQNEAQ. The CDR3 runs to 16 residues. The V segment lost 5 bases and the J segment 2 bases; nucleotides outside the gene matches: 6. CDR3 bases: TGTGCCAGCAGCCCCCGACTAGCGGGGGGCACCTACGAGCAGTACGTC. Protein product: CASSPRLAGGTYEQYV.

J is TRBJ2-3 and V is TRBV4-1, with D tentatively TRBD1 (5 bases). The CDR3 length is 15 residues. Trimming cost V 1 base and J 5 bases, with 13 bases left between them. Germline lookup yields CDR1 MGHRA and CDR2 YSYEKL. CDR3 protein: CASSQVWARGDTQYF. The CDR3 bases are TGCGCCAGCAGCCAAGTATGGGCTAGGGGAGATACGCAGTATTTT.

The rearrangement uses TRBV4-1 and TRBJ2-1; no definite D call. V lost 1 base and J 7 bases, leaving 14 bases between the germline ends. The CDR3 loop spans 15 amino acids. The V gene's germline CDR1 is MGHRA and CDR2 YSYEKL. The CDR3 DNA is TGCGCCAGCAGCCAAGCCGGTGGGGTCCCGAATGAGCAGTTCTTC. As protein: CASSQAGGVPNEQFF.

This clonotype was counted only a few times. V and J are TRBV7-2 and TRBJ1-1; D is unresolved. V gave up 1 base and J gave up 0 bases, with 6 bases separating them. Germline-derived CDR1 and CDR2 are SGHTA and FQGNSA. The length of the CDR3 is 14 residues. CDR3 residues: CASSLGPVNTEAFF. CDR3 DNA: TGTGCCAGCAGCTTAGGACCAGTGAACACTGAAGCTTTCTTT.

With respect to this clonotype: A junction boundary mismatches the germline segment, possibly from a read error. This chain joins TRBV28 and TRBJ1-5; D gene uncertain. The CDR3 contains 13 residues. Germline lookup yields CDR1 MDHEN and CDR2 SYDVKM. The CDR3 DNA follows: TGTGCCAGCAGTTTAGCCGACAATCAGCCCCAGCGTTTT. It encodes CASSLADNQPQRF.